These T cell receptor beta chains were read from a single sample in a study of Ad26.COV2.S vaccination and SARS-CoV-2 variants. Generated by immunoSEQ multiplex PCR, the TCRdb table keeps only in-frame clones and is missing some. The sample shows around 320,000 clones, about nine tenths of them seen only once. The source was peripheral blood, collected in a trial of Ad26.COV2.S vaccine versus placebo. These receptor sequences come from a person aged 18 to 65 who received the Ad26.COV2.S COVID-19 vaccine or a placebo. The CDR3 runs from the conserved cysteine through the conserved F or W. Fields, in order: clone size, V gene, J gene, D gene, CDR3 protein, CDR3 DNA. D genes are given only for firm matches. The listing skips clone size in some rows; elsewhere it reads once, few, many or a size class.

-	TRBV15	TRBJ1-4	-	CATSRGPNEKLFF	TGTGCCACCAGCAGAGGGCCTAATGAAAAACTGTTTTTT
-	TRBV7-2	TRBJ2-7	-	CASSLQSSQPYEQYF	TGTGCCAGCAGCTTACAATCATCCCAGCCCTACGAGCAGTACTTC
-	TRBV11-3	TRBJ2-1	-	CASSPQGSSSYNEQFF	TGTGCCAGCAGCCCCCAGGGCTCAAGCTCCTACAATGAGCAGTTCTTC
-	TRBV4-1	TRBJ1-2	-	CASSQAYGQRLYGYTF	TGCGCCAGCAGCCAAGCGTATGGACAGCGTCTCTATGGCTACACCTTC
-	TRBV4-3	TRBJ2-7	-	CASSQVKGSYEQYF	TGCGCCAGCAGCCAAGTGAAGGGGTCCTACGAGCAGTACTTC
-	TRBV7-9	TRBJ1-5	-	CASSLGDGPLHNQPQHF	TGTGCCAGCAGCTTAGGGGACGGACCCTTACACAATCAGCCCCAGCATTTT
-	TRBV29-1	TRBJ1-4	-	CSVVDRTLGTTNEKLFF	TGCAGCGTCGTAGACAGAACTCTTGGCACAACTAATGAAAAACTGTTTTTT
-	TRBV30	TRBJ1-5	-	CAWSRQLGPNQPQHF	TGTGCCTGGAGTAGACAGCTTGGGCCGAATCAGCCCCAGCATTTT
once	TRBV6-2/TRBV6-3	TRBJ1-2	-	CASSYGQIYGYTF	TGTGCCAGCAGTTATGGACAGATCTATGGCTACACCTTC
-	TRBV4-3	TRBJ1-6	TRBD1	CASSHGTGNNSPLHF	TGCGCCAGCAGCCACGGGACAGGGAATAATTCACCCCTCCACTTT
-	TRBV27	TRBJ2-7	TRBD1	CASSSRDRRYEQYF	TGTGCCAGCAGTTCCCGGGACAGGCGGTACGAGCAGTACTTC
once	TRBV5-4	TRBJ1-2	TRBD1	CASGRQGPYGYTF	TGTGCCAGCGGAAGACAGGGTCCTTATGGCTACACCTTC
-	TRBV24-1	TRBJ2-7	-	CATTIFSYEQYF	TGTGCCACTACTATCTTCTCCTACGAGCAGTACTTC
-	TRBV6-5	TRBJ1-2	TRBD1	CASGQGPNYGYTF	TGTGCCAGCGGACAGGGCCCTAACTATGGCTACACCTTC
-	TRBV5-1	TRBJ1-3	TRBD1	CASSPEGTASSGNTIYF	TGCGCCAGCAGCCCGGAAGGGACAGCGAGCTCTGGAAACACCATATATTTT
-	TRBV5-1	TRBJ2-7	TRBD1	CASSRGTGNPLDLEQYF	TGCGCCAGCAGCCGGGGGACAGGCAATCCCCTAGATCTCGAGCAGTACTTC
-	TRBV7-2	TRBJ2-7	TRBD1	CASSLDGQGAYEQYF	TGTGCCAGCAGCTTAGATGGACAGGGGGCCTACGAGCAGTACTTC
-	TRBV5-1	TRBJ2-4	-	CASSLALSPGALAKNIQYF	TGCGCCAGCAGCTTGGCCTTGAGTCCGGGGGCGTTAGCCAAAAACATTCAGTACTTC
-	TRBV5-1	TRBJ1-2	TRBD1	CASSSTGTGTYGYTF	TGCGCCAGCAGCTCCACCGGGACAGGGACGTATGGCTACACCTTC
-	TRBV6-2/TRBV6-3	TRBJ2-5	TRBD1	CASSSWDRGIQETQYF	TGTGCCAGCAGTTCCTGGGACAGGGGAATCCAAGAGACCCAGTACTTC
-	TRBV28	TRBJ2-1	-	CASSPGGMGNEQFF	TGTGCCAGCAGCCCTGGGGGGATGGGCAATGAGCAGTTCTTC
-	TRBV4-1	TRBJ2-6	TRBD1	CASSPGQGVSGANVLTF	TGCGCCAGCAGCCCGGGACAGGGTGTGTCTGGGGCCAACGTCCTGACTTTC
few	TRBV7-9	TRBJ2-7	-	CASTIRQDEQYF	TGTGCCAGCACCATAAGACAGGACGAGCAGTACTTC